This T cell receptor beta chain was captured in a study of T cell clusters in autoimmune cytopenias. Study results and caveats: TRB repertoire shifts in secondary cytopenia and chronic lymphocytic leukemia mostly reflected lymphoma, not autoimmunity. A dominant lymphoma-associated repertoire apparently masked the cluster-lack signature in secondary cytopenia versus chronic lymphocytic leukemia.

The CDR3 has 13 amino acids. Germline CDR1 reads LNHDA; CDR2 reads SQIVND (reference sequence). A remark on this clonotype: What it binds is unknown.

Approximately 36,000 genome equivalents of blood DNA were amplified for TRB. Multiplex touch-down PCR amplified TRB using TRB-A and TRB-B pools in one tube. One entry per CDR3 protein, without DNA, is what TCRdb gives after re-calling the multiplex PCR reads. The ten most abundant clones cover 88% of a sample with about 560 distinct CDR3 sequences. Material for sequencing was peripheral blood. V is TRBV19 and J is TRBJ1-1. The TCR sequence derives from a human donor with an autoimmune cytopenia or autoimmune hepatitis (not recorded which). CDR3 sequence reads: CASSPSVNTEAFF.